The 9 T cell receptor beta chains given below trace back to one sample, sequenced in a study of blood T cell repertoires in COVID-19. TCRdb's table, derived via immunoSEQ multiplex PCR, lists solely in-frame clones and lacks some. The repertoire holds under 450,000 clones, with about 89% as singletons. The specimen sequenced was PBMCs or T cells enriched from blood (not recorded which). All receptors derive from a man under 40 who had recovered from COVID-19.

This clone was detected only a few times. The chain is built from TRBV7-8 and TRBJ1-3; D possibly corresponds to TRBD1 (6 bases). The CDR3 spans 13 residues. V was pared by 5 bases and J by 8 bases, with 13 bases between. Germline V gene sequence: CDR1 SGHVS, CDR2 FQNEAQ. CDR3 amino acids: CASSPRQAYTIYF. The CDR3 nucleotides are TGTGCCAGCAGCCCTAGACAGGCGTACACCATATATTTT.

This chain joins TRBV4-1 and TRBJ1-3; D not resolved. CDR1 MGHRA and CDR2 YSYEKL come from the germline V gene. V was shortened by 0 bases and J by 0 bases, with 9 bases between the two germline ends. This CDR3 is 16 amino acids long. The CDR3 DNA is TGCGCCAGCAGCCAAGAAGAGAGTAGCTCTGGAAACACCATATATTTT. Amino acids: CASSQEESSSGNTIYF.

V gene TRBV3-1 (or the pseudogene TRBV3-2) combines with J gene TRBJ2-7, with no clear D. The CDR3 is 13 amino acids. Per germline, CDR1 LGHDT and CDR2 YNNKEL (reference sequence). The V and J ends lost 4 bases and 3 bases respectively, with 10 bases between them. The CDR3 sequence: CASSPQQNYEQYF. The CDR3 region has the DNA TGTGCCAGCAGCCCCCAACAGAACTACGAGCAGTACTTC.

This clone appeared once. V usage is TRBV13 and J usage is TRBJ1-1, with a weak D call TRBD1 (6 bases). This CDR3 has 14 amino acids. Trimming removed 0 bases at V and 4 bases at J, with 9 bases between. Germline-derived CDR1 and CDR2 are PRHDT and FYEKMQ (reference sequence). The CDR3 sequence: CASSLGHRVTEAFF. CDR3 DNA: TGTGCCAGCAGCTTAGGCCACAGGGTCACTGAAGCTTTCTTT.

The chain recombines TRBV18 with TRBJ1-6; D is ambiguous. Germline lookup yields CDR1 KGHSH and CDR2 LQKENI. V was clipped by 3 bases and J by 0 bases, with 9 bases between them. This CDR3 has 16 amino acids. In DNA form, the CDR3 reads TGTGCCAGCTCACCGGCCACCAGCTCCTATAATTCACCCCTCCACTTT. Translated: CASSPATSSYNSPLHF.

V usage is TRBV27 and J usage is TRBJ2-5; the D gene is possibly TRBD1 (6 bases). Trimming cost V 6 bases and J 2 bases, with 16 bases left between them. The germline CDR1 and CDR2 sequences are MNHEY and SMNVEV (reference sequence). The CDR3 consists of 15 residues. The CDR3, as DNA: TGTGCCAGCAGACCAAGGGCAGGGACACAAGAGACCCAGTACTTC. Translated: CASRPRAGTQETQYF.

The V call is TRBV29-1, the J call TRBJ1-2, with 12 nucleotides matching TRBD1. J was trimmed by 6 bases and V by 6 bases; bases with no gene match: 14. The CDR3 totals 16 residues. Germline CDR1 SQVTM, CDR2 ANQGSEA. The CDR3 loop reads CSVEPSGTGGRHGYTF. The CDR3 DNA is TGCAGCGTCGAACCCTCTGGGACAGGGGGCCGTCATGGCTACACCTTC.

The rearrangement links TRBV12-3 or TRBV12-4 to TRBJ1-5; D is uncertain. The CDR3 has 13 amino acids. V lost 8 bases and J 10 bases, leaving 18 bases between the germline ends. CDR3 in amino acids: CASRPSHSDPQHF. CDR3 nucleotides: TGTGCCAGCCGTCCGAGCCACAGTGATCCCCAGCATTTT.

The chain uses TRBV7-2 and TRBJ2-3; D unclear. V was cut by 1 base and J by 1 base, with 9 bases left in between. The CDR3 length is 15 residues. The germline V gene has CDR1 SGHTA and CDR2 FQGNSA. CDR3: CASSLVASRTDTQYF. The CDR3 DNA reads TGTGCCAGCAGCTTAGTCGCGTCCCGCACAGATACGCAGTATTTT.